These T cell receptor beta chains were read from a single sample in a study of OX40 agonist ivuxolimab in advanced cancers. The repertoire was sequenced with immunoSEQ multiplex PCR; TCRdb's copy has only in-frame clones and lacks some. The table lists about 72,000 clones, 80% to 90% of them singletons, with under 1% in the top ten. This material consisted of CD4+ or CD8+ T cells sorted from blood, taken in a trial of the OX40 agonist ivuxolimab. The receptors originated from an adult with an advanced solid tumor such as melanoma, head and neck, liver or kidney cancer. Each CDR3 is given without its conserved first and last residue.

v_gene: TRBV11-2; CDR3aa: ASSSIWGEQF
v_gene: TRBV27; CDR3aa: ASSPRGQGYRVSYNEQF
v_gene: TRBV11-1; CDR3aa: ASSRTDNQPQH
v_gene: TRBV6-1; CDR3aa: ASSGQRQRLNEKLF
v_gene: TRBV5-4; CDR3aa: ATSRREGTGELF
v_gene: TRBV7-3; CDR3aa: ASSLGQNTGELF
v_gene: TRBV2; CDR3aa: ASRALRTGTYEQY
v_gene: TRBV21-1; CDR3aa: ASSKGETQDTGELF
v_gene: TRBV7-2; CDR3aa: ASSLSASGGQETQY
v_gene: TRBV9; CDR3aa: ASSVAGTTTDTQY
v_gene: TRBV7-6; CDR3aa: ASRSLHNEQF
v_gene: TRBV7-3; CDR3aa: ASSSAGAGVTGELF
v_gene: TRBV11-3; CDR3aa: ASSLDPGETQY
v_gene: TRBV5-1; CDR3aa: ASSRDGSYEQY